This T cell receptor (beta chain) came from a study of type 1 regulatory T cells. Whole-study context: T-allo10 is an in vitro-generated, Tr1-enriched CD4 T cell product specific for alloantigen.

General study points: Tr1 cells had a more restricted TCR repertoire than non-Tr1 cells.

As to this clonotype: Its target is unknown.

TCRdb processed the reads anew with MiXCR; each CDR3 protein has one entry. The sample includes about 65,000 distinct CDR3 sequences, just under 50% of them seen just once. The CDR3 covers 13 residues. The J segment lost 9 bases and the V segment lost 3 bases, leaving 0 bases of the junction unmatched. Germline V lookup: CDR1 SGHAT, CDR2 FQNNGV. The chain employs TRBV11-2 and TRBJ2-4, with 12 bases identical to TRBD2. Sample: cultured non-Tr1 T cells, either the whole culture or a sorted T cell fraction (not recorded which). This sequence was found in a human donor in good health. The CDR3: CASSLGLAGIQYF. DNA of the CDR3: TGTGCCAGCAGCTTGGGACTAGCGGGCATTCAGTACTTC.